The 4 T cell receptor beta chains reported below all come from one sample, sequenced in a study of shared clonotypes between healthy human individuals. Assay used: immunoSEQ multiplex PCR; TCRdb lists only in-frame clones, some missing. The sample records about 600,000 clones, more than 95% being singletons. CD8 cells regarded as naive lacked CD45RO, were positively chosen for CCR7, and omitted terminally differentiated effector memory CD45RA+ cells. Sequencing was performed on naive CD8+ T cells sorted from blood. These receptors were obtained from a man aged 25-40 years in good health.

This clone was observed a single time. The CDR3 protein is CASSPRRPVSTGELFF. For the CDR3, the DNA is TGTGCCAGCTCACCACGCCGTCCAGTGTCCACCGGGGAGCTGTTTTTT. The chain employs TRBV18 and TRBJ2-2; D uncertain. Trimming took 1 base from V and 4 from J, leaving 13 bases between them. The CDR3 length is 16 residues. Germline loops: CDR1 KGHSH, CDR2 LQKENI.

Worth noting for this clone: In the same sample, other DNA sequences code for this CDR3. The chain couples TRBV27 to TRBJ2-1; D assignment may be TRBD1 or TRBD2 (5 bases each). This CDR3 contains 12 residues. V shed 5 bases and J shed 8 bases, with 10 bases lying between them. Germline CDR1 is MNHEY and CDR2 is SMNVEV (reference sequence). CDR3 loop: CASSLLGDEQFF. CDR3 nucleotide sequence: TGTGCCAGCAGTCTATTGGGGGATGAGCAGTTCTTC.

The V call is TRBV27, the J call TRBJ1-2, with D perhaps matching TRBD1 (6 bases). This CDR3 is built from 14 residues. Germline V gene data show CDR1 as MNHEY and CDR2 as SMNVEV (reference sequence). With 7 bases removed from V and 2 bases from J, the gap between germline ends came to 14 bases. The CDR3 spells CASTVGHPNYGYTF. The CDR3 DNA reads as TGTGCCAGCACTGTGGGACACCCAAACTATGGCTACACCTTC.

The chain joins TRBV29-1 to TRBJ1-1; perhaps TRBD1 as D (5 bases). The CDR3 is made up of 20 amino acids. Germline assignment: CDR1 SQVTM and CDR2 ANQGSEA. Trimming removed 1 base at V and 0 bases at J, with 27 bases between. In nucleotides, the CDR3 is TGCAGCGTTGAAGTGGGGACCCTACGTCGAGGGGCGAGGATGAACACTGAAGCTTTCTTT. Protein: CSVEVGTLRRGARMNTEAFF.